Sequencing of this TCR beta chain was carried out in a study of shared clonotypes between healthy human individuals. On the study more broadly: Aged 18 to 49, the donors were two women and three men. There were three CD4 naive, three CD4 memory, two CD8 naive and one CD8 memory plates per donor.

TCRdb's copy holds only in-frame clones and misses some; the assay was immunoSEQ multiplex PCR. The table includes some 1.5 million clones, roughly 95% detected once. Both subsets, CD45RA+ naive and CD45RA-negative memory, were split from the CD4+ cells. General observations from the study: Tissue TCR repertoires likely differ from these blood-only repertoires.

About this clone: Its antigen remains unidentified.

The sequenced sample consisted of naive CD4+ T cells sorted from blood. Subset meaning: CD45RA+ positively selected. The origin of this receptor is a man under 40 in good health.

The CDR3 loop reads CASSFSGPRIYEQYF. CDR3 coding DNA: TGTGCCAGCAGCTTTTCGGGTCCTCGGATCTACGAGCAGTACTTC. The chain recombines TRBV5-4 with TRBJ2-7; D uncertain. V shed 2 bases and J shed 3 bases, with 15 bases lying between them. The CDR3 extends over 15 amino acids. The V gene's germline CDR1 is SGHNT and CDR2 YYREEE (reference sequence).